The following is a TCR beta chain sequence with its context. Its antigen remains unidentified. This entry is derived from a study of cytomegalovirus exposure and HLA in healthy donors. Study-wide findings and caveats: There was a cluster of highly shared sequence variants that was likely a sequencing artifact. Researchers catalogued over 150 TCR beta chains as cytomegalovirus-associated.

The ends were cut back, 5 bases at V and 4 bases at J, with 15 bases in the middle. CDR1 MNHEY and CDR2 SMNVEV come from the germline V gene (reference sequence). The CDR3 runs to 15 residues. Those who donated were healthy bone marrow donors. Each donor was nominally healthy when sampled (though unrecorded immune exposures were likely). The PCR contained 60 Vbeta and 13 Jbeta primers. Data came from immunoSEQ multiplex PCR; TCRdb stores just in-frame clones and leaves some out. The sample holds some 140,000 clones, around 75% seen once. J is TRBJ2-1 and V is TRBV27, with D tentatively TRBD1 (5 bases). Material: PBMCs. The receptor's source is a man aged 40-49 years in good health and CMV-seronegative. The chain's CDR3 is CASSPQETRYNEQFF. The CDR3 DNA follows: TGTGCCAGCAGTCCACAGGAGACCAGATACAATGAGCAGTTCTTC.